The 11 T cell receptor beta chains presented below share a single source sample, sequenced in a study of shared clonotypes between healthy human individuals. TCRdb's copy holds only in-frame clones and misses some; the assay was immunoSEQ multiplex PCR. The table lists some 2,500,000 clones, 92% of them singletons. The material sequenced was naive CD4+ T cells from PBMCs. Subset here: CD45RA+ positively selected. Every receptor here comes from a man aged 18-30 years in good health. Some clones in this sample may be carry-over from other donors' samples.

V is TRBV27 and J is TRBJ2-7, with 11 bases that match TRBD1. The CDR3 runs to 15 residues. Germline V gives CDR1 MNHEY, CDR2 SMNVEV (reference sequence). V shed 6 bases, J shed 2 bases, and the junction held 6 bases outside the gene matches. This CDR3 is CASSPRTGGTYEQYF. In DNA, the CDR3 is TGTGCCAGCAGCCCAAGGACAGGGGGCACCTACGAGCAGTACTTC.

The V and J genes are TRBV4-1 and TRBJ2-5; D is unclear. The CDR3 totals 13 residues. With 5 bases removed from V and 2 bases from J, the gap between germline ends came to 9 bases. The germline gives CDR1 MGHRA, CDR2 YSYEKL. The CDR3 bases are TGCGCCAGCAGCGGGAACCCACAAGAGACCCAGTACTTC. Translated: CASSGNPQETQYF.

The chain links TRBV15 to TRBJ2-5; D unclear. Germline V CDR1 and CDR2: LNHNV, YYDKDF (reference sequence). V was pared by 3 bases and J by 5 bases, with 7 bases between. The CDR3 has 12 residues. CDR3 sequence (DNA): TGTGCCACCAGCAGTTCACGGGAGACCCAGTACTTC. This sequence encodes CATSSSRETQYF. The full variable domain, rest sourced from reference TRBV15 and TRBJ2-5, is DAMVIQNPRYQVTQFGKPVTLSCSQTLNHNVMYWYQQKSSQAPKLLFHYYDKDFNNEADTPDNFQSRRPNTSFCFLDIRSPGLGDTAMYLCATSSSRETQYFGPGTRLLVL.

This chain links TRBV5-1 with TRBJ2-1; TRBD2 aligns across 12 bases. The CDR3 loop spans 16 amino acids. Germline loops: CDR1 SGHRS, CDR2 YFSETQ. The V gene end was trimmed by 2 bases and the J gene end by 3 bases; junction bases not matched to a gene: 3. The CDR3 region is CASSFVLAGGYNEQFF. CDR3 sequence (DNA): TGCGCCAGCAGCTTCGTACTAGCGGGGGGCTACAATGAGCAGTTCTTC.

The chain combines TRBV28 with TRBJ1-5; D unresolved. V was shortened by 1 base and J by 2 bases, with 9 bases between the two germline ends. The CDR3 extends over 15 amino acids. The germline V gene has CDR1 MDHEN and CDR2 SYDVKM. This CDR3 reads CASSLYGPGNQPQHF. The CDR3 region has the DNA TGTGCCAGCAGTTTATACGGCCCTGGCAATCAGCCCCAGCATTTT.

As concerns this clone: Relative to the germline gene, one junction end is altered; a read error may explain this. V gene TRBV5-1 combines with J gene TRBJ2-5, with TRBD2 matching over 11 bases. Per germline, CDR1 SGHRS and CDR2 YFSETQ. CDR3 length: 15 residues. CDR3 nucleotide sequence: TGCGCCAGCAGCCGACTAGCGGGAACCCAAGAGACCCAATACTTC. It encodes CASSRLAGTQETQYF.

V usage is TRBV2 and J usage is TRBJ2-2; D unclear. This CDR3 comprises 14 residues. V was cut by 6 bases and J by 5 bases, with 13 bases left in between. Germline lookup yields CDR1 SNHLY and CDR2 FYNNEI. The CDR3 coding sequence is TGTGCCAGCAGGCTAAGGGATATGACCGGGGAGCTGTTTTTT. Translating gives CASRLRDMTGELFF.

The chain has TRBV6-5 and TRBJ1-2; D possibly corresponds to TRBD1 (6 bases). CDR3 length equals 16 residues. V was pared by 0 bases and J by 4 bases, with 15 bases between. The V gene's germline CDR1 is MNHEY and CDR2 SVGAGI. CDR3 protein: CASSYSGGAGVYGYTF. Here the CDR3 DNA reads TGTGCCAGCAGTTACTCTGGGGGGGCTGGGGTCTATGGCTACACCTTC.

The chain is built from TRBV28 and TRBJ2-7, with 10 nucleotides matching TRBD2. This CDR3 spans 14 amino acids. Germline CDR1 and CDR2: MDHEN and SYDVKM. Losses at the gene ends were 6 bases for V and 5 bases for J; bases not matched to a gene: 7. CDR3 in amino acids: CASRTAGGPNEQYF. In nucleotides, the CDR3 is TGTGCCAGCAGAACAGCGGGAGGGCCAAACGAGCAGTACTTC.

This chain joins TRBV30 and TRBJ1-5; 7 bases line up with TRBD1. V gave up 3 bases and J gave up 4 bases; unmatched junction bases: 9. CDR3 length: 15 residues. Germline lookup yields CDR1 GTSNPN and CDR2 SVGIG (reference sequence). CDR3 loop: CAWRATGARNQPQHF. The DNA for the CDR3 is TGTGCCTGGAGGGCTACAGGGGCAAGGAATCAGCCCCAGCATTTT.

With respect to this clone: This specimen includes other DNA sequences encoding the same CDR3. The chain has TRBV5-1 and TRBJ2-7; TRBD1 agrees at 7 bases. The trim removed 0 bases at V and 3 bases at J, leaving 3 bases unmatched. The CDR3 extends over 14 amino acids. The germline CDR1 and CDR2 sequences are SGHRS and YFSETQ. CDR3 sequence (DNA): TGCGCCAGCAGCTTGGTCAGGGGGAGCTACGAGCAGTACTTC. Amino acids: CASSLVRGSYEQYF.